The rows below give T cell receptor beta chains drawn from one sample of a study of blood T cell repertoires in COVID-19. Using immunoSEQ multiplex PCR, the repertoire was profiled, and TCRdb retains in-frame clones only, with some absent. Of 89,000 or so clones listed, about 85% are singletons. Sequences were obtained from peripheral blood. The receptors originated from a human donor in a cohort sampled during active COVID-19. The CDR3 runs from the conserved cysteine through the conserved F or W. D genes are given only for firm matches. Not every row has a clone size; where given, it reads once, few, many or a size class.

cdr3_nt,cdr3_aa,v_call,d_call,j_call,clone_size
TGTGCCAGCAGCCAAGAAGGGTGGCTAGCGTCTAGCACAGATACGCAGTATTTT,CASSQEGWLASSTDTQYF,TRBV3-1/TRBV3-2,-,TRBJ2-3,once
TGTGCCAGCTCAACCGGTGCTAGCACAGATACGCAGTATTTT,CASSTGASTDTQYF,TRBV10-3,-,TRBJ2-3,-
TGTGCCAGCAGTCGCGTCTCCAATCAGCCCCAGCATTTT,CASSRVSNQPQHF,TRBV6-2/TRBV6-3,-,TRBJ1-5,-
TGTGCCACCAGTGATTTAAGGGACAGGGGCGGAAAACTGTTTTTT,CATSDLRDRGGKLFF,TRBV24-1,TRBD1,TRBJ1-4,-
TGTGCCAGCAGTTACGGGACTAGCGGGGGCCATCTTTCCTACGAGCAGTACTTC,CASSYGTSGGHLSYEQYF,TRBV27,TRBD2,TRBJ2-7,-
TGTGCCAGTAGCCCCCAGGAGGGGGCTGTTAACTATGGCTACACCTTC,CASSPQEGAVNYGYTF,TRBV19,TRBD1,TRBJ1-2,-
TGCGCCAGCAGCCAGACTAGCGGGAGAGGCAATGAGCAGTTCTTC,CASSQTSGRGNEQFF,TRBV4-1,TRBD2,TRBJ2-1,-
TGCAGTGCTAGTGAAGGGACAGACTCCTACGAGCAGTACTTC,CSASEGTDSYEQYF,TRBV20-1,TRBD1,TRBJ2-7,few
TGCGCCAGCAGCCAAGGCCCGGGGGGGGATGAAAACATTCAGTACTTC,CASSQGPGGDENIQYF,TRBV4-3,TRBD2,TRBJ2-4,-
TGTGCCTGGAGTCCGGGACAGGGGGCCTCTCAGCCCCAGCATTTT,CAWSPGQGASQPQHF,TRBV30,TRBD1,TRBJ1-5,-
TGTGCCAGCAGTGAAGGACAGGGGGTAGGCGAGCAGTACTTC,CASSEGQGVGEQYF,TRBV2,TRBD1,TRBJ2-7,few
TGTGCCAGCAGCTTAGTCCACAGGGGAACCTACAATGAGCAGTTCTTC,CASSLVHRGTYNEQFF,TRBV7-3,TRBD1,TRBJ2-1,-
TGTGCCTGGGCCGAGGGGGGGGGCTCCTACAATGAGCAGTTCTTC,CAWAEGGGSYNEQFF,TRBV30,-,TRBJ2-1,-
TGTGCCTGGACGGGGTTTAGCACAGATACGCAGTATTTT,CAWTGFSTDTQYF,TRBV30,-,TRBJ2-3,-
TGTGCCAGTAGTATTTCCCTTCTAGCGGGAGGGTCCTACGAGCAGTACTTC,CASSISLLAGGSYEQYF,TRBV19,TRBD2,TRBJ2-7,-
TGTGCCAGCAGTTTAGGGCCCAGGGGTAGAGATACGCAGTATTTT,CASSLGPRGRDTQYF,TRBV6-5,-,TRBJ2-3,-
TGTGCCAGCAGTTTGAGAGGGTACGAGCAGTACTTC,CASSLRGYEQYF,TRBV12-3/TRBV12-4,-,TRBJ2-7,-
TGTGCCAGCAGACCCCCGGGACACTCCGTTATAGGGTACACCTTC,CASRPPGHSVIGYTF,TRBV12-1,-,TRBJ1-2,-
TGCAGCCCGTGGACTATAAGAGGCTTGAACACTGAAGCTTTCTTT,CSPWTIRGLNTEAFF,TRBV29-1,-,TRBJ1-1,-
TGTGCCAGCTCACCTTGGGCAGGGAGGTTCGAGCAGTACTTC,CASSPWAGRFEQYF,TRBV18,-,TRBJ2-7,once